The present entry profiles one T cell receptor beta chain with its context. Its target is not known. This record belongs to a study of shared clonotypes between healthy human individuals. Study outcomes and limitations: The genetic and exposure-history diversity represented was limited by few donors.

Splitting of each subset's genomic DNA was done evenly across several immunoSEQ plates. Sequencing was performed with immunoSEQ multiplex PCR; in TCRdb, only in-frame clones are kept and a portion is missing. The sample has a few hundred thousand clones; over 50% are singletons. Division of CD4+ cells produced a CD45RA+ naive subset and a CD45RA-negative memory subset. Material for sequencing was memory CD4+ T cells sorted from blood. Subset meaning: CD45RA-negative fraction. This clonotype originated in a man under 40 in good health.

CDR3 coding DNA: TGCGCCAGCAGCCAAGCTAGCGGGACGTACAATGAGCAGTTCTTC. This sequence encodes CASSQASGTYNEQFF. V is TRBV5-1 and J is TRBJ2-1; TRBD2 matches 9 bases. The CDR3 loop spans 15 amino acids. Germline V lookup: CDR1 SGHRS, CDR2 YFSETQ. Germline trimming cut 4 bases from V and 4 bases from J; bases unmatched to any gene: 6.